The entry below gives a single TCR beta chain sequence along with its context. Its antigen is not known. These data are taken from a study of T cells in localized non-small cell lung cancer. Study conclusions and caveats: Median around 54 top-100 tumor clones were shared with paired adjacent lung.

The protocol was immunoSEQ multiplex PCR, while the TCRdb copy is restricted to in-frame clones and leaves out a portion. The table records about 40,000 clones, approximately 86% of them present only once. After removal of 1 base from V and 3 bases from J, the junction contained 5 bases not matched to a gene. The V gene's germline CDR1 is SQVTM and CDR2 ANQGSEA. The length of the CDR3 is 15 residues. The sequencing used peripheral blood, collected before any cancer treatment. The source of this sequence is a man between 35 and 75 years old with stage I lung adenocarcinoma. The chain is built from TRBV29-1 and TRBJ2-1, with TRBD2 matching 8 bases. CDR3 nucleotide sequence: TGCAGCGTTGAAGTGACCGGGACTAGCTACAATGAGCAGTTCTTC. Translation: CSVEVTGTSYNEQFF.